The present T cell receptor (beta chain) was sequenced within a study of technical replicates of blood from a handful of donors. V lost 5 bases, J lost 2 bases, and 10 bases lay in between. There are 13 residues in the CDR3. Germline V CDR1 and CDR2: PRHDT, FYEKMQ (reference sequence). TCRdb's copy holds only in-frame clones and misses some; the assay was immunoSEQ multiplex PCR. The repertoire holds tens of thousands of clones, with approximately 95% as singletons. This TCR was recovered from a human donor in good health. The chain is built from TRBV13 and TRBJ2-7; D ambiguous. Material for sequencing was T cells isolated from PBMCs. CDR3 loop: CASSATRAYEQYF. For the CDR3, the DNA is TGTGCCAGCAGCGCAACTCGGGCCTACGAGCAGTACTTC.